Given below is one T cell receptor (beta chain) in context. The data originate from a study of blood T cell repertoires in COVID-19. Study in general: The analysed material was cDNA or gDNA that came from T cells, B-cell-depleted T cells, or PBMCs.

CDR3 length equals 15 residues. Germline V gene sequence: CDR1 LNHDA, CDR2 SQIVND (reference sequence). Trimming removed 3 bases from V and 4 bases from J, with 13 bases in between. In the authors' methods: Estimated nucleated cell counts came from reference gene primer amplification. Only in-frame clones appear in the TCRdb table, and some are missing; sequencing was by immunoSEQ multiplex PCR. V, J and clone size were drawn from that table, and D and trimming were deduced from the DNA. The table includes around 250,000 clones, 70% to 90% detected once. The sample consisted of PBMCs or T cells enriched from blood (not recorded which). V is TRBV19 and J is TRBJ1-5; D call uncertain. The TCR was taken from a woman aged 45 to 65 who had been exposed to COVID-19. The CDR3 is CASSIAVGSNQPQHF. CDR3 DNA sequence: TGTGCCAGTAGTATCGCGGTAGGTAGTAATCAGCCCCAGCATTTT.